This TCR beta chain came from a study of OX40 agonist ivuxolimab in advanced cancers. Background on the whole study: The costimulatory receptor OX40 (CD134) was targeted by ivuxolimab, a fully human IgG2 agonistic monoclonal antibody. In the dose-escalation cohort, 82.7% of patients were male, and the mean age was approximately 60 years, with a range of roughly 23 to 85. The point of sequencing TCRbeta in the periphery was to test whether ivuxolimab changed TCR sequence diversity and drove clonal T-cell expansion. Of the roughly 52 dose-escalation patients, hepatocellular carcinoma was present in 19, melanoma in roughly 15, renal cell carcinoma in 9 and head and neck cancer in 9. Prior anti-PD-1, anti-PD-L1 or anti-CTLA-4 therapy was permitted, and checkpoint inhibitors had been received by about 36% of dose-escalation patients. Intravenous ivuxolimab was administered to patients every 2 weeks at six dose levels: 0.01, 0.1, 0.3, 1.5, 3 and 10 mg/kg. The monotherapy dose-escalation portion (N ≈ 50 patients) of the phase I ivuxolimab trial is reported in the paper. Partial responses occurred in three dose-escalation patients, of whom one had hepatocellular carcinoma and two had cutaneous melanoma.

For sequencing of the TCRbeta CDR3 region, genomic DNA was extracted from the sorted cells. The immunoSEQ Assay was used for sequencing of TCRbeta CDR3 regions. TCRdb limited this immuneACCESS table to in-frame rearrangements with V and J called. A share of clones is missing; checked studies link under half to unresolved V genes, and the rest is unexplained. The sample table contains 50,000 to 70,000 clones; only one count was recorded for roughly 90% of them. Approximately 1.2% of the sample is held by the ten biggest clonotypes. The CDR3 spans 14 residues, from the cysteine through the phenylalanine. The DNA shown is the 42-base CDR3, in frame from base 1. From a lookup of the germline V gene, CDR1 and CDR2 are MDHEN and SYDVKM. V was cut back by 5 bases and J by 5 bases, leaving a gap of 14 bases between them. Patients with a history of autoimmune disease or receiving systemic immunosuppression were excluded from the trial. Peripheral blood for TCR sequencing was collected from all dose cohorts at baseline, on cycle 4 day 1, and on cycle 7 day 1. The samples were taken from a phase I, first-in-human, multicenter, open-label dose-escalation trial of ivuxolimab. Adults with locally advanced or metastatic melanoma, renal cell carcinoma, hepatocellular carcinoma or head and neck squamous cell carcinoma were enrolled in the trial. Before TCR sequencing, CD4+ T cells and CD8+ T cells from peripheral blood were sorted into separate populations.

On the study overall, not on this receptor specifically: After ivuxolimab, expanded clones were on average more numerous among CD8+ T cells than among CD4+ T cells. The antigen specificity of the clonally expanded peripheral T cells was not determined. Low levels of normalized T-cell clonal expansion were also shown by some nonresponding patients. In the 0.1-3.0 mg/kg groups, partial responders had among the lowest normalized peripheral clonal expansion, particularly in CD8+ T cells. At doses from 0.1 to 3.0 mg/kg, clonal expansion was seen in both CD4+ and CD8+ blood T cells between baseline and week 6.

Concerning this clone: Its target antigen remains unknown. No per-base quality is available; no much larger clone lies one base away.

The chain employs TRBV28 and TRBJ2-3; perhaps TRBD1 is the D gene, with 5 bases matching. This clonotype was sampled from an adult with an advanced solid tumor such as melanoma, head and neck, liver or kidney cancer. The specimen comprised CD4+ or CD8+ T cells sorted from blood, sampled in a trial of the OX40 agonist ivuxolimab. The CDR3 reads CASSPPGQGDTQYF. The DNA reads as follows: TGTGCCAGCAGTCCCCCAGGACAAGGAGATACGCAGTATTTT.